This T cell receptor (beta chain) derives from a study of blood T cell repertoires in COVID-19. Across the whole study: COVID-19 samples, acute and convalescent, were from the United States, Italy and Spain. T cells, B-cell-depleted T cells, or PBMCs provided the cDNA or gDNA that served as material.

Source study methods: Using reference gene primer amplification, nucleated cell counts were estimated. Sequencing was performed with immunoSEQ multiplex PCR; in TCRdb, only in-frame clones are kept and a portion is missing. V and J calls plus clone size are reproduced from that table; the DNA served to infer D and trimming. The table has about 400,000 clones, around 89% seen once. Trimming took 1 base from V and 5 from J, leaving 8 bases between them. Germline V gives CDR1 SNHLY, CDR2 FYNNEI. The CDR3 covers 14 residues. The sample comprised peripheral blood. This clonotype was sampled from a woman aged 25 to 45 with acute or convalescent COVID-19. The V gene is TRBV2, the J gene TRBJ1-4; D gene uncertain. The CDR3, as DNA: TGTGCCAGCAGTGAAGGTTCGGGGAATGAAAAACTGTTTTTT. Translation: CASSEGSGNEKLFF.